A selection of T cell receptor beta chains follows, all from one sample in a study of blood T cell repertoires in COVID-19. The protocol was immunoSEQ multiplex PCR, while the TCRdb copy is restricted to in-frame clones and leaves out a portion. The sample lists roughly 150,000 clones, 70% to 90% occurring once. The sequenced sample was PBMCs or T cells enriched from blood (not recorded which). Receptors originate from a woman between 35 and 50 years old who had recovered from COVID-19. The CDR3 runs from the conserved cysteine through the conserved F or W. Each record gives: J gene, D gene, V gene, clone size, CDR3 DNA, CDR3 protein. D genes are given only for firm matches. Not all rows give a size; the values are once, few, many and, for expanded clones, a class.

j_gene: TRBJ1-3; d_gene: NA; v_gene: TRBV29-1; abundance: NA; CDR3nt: TGCAGCGTTGAAGACAGAAACTCTGGAAACACCATATATTTT; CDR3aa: CSVEDRNSGNTIYF
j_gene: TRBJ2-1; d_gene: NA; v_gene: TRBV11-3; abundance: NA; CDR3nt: TGTGCCAGCAGCTCGACACGGGGGAATGAGCAGTTCTTC; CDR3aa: CASSSTRGNEQFF
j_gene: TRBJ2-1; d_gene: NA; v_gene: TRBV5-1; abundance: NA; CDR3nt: TGCGCCAGCAGCCACGAGGATGAGCAGTTCTTC; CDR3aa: CASSHEDEQFF
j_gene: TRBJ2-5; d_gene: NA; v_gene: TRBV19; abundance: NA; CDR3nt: TGTGCCAGTAGTATGGACAGAGAGACCCAGTACTTC; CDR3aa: CASSMDRETQYF
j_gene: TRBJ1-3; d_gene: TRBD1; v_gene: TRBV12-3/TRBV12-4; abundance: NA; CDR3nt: TGTGCGGAGGGGGCAGGGGGAAACACCATATATTTT; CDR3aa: CAEGAGGNTIYF
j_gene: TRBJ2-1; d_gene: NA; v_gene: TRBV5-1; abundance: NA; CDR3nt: TGCGCCAGCCGCGGGGTTAGCGACTACTCCTACAATGAGCAGTTCTTC; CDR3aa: CASRGVSDYSYNEQFF
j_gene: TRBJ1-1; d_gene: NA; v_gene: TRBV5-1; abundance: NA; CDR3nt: TGCGCCAGCAGACATGCCTACAGGGAATTCGATGAAGCTTTCTTT; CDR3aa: CASRHAYREFDEAFF
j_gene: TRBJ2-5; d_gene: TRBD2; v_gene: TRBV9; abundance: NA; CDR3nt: TGTGCCAGCAGCGTAGGGTTAGCGGGAGCCGAGACCCAGTACTTC; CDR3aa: CASSVGLAGAETQYF
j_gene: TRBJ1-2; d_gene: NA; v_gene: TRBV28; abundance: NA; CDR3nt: TGTGCCAGCAGCCAGGGCAGTAGGGGCTACACCTTC; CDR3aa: CASSQGSRGYTF
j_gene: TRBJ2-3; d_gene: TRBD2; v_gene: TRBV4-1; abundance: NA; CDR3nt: TGCGCCAGCAGCCAAAGGGGCGGGAGAGGCCAGAGCACAGATACGCAGTATTTT; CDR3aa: CASSQRGGRGQSTDTQYF
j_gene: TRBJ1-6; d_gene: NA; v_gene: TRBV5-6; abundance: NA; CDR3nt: TGTGCCAGCAGCCTGCCACAGGAAAATTCACCCCTCCACTTT; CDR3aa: CASSLPQENSPLHF
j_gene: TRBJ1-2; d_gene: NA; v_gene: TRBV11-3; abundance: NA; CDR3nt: TGTGCCAGCAGCTTAAGGCCAGGCCGTCCCTTCTATGGCTACACCTTC; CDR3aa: CASSLRPGRPFYGYTF
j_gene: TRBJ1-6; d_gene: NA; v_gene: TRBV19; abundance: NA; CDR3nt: TGTGCCAGTAGTATAGGAGGACAATCACTTAATTCACCCCTCCACTTT; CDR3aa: CASSIGGQSLNSPLHF
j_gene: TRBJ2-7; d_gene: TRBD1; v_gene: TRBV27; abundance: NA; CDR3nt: TGTGCCAGCAGTCCGAGACAGGGGGCCTACGAGCAGTACTTC; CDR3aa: CASSPRQGAYEQYF
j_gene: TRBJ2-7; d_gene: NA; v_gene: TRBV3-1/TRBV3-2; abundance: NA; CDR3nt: TGTGCCAGCAGCCAAGATGCGGGTCCTCCCCTCGAGCAGTACTTC; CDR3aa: CASSQDAGPPLEQYF
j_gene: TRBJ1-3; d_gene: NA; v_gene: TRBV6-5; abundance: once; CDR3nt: TGTGCCAGCGCGACAGGCTCTGGAAACACCATATATTTT; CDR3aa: CASATGSGNTIYF
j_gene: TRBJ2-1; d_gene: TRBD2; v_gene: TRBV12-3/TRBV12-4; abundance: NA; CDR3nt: TGTGCCAGCAGTTTAGCGGGGGGGGATGAGCAGTTCTTC; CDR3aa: CASSLAGGDEQFF
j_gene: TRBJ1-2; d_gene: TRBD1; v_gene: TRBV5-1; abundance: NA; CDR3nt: TGCGCCAGCAGCTTTAAACTAGGGGGCGCGGACTATGGCTACACCTTC; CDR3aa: CASSFKLGGADYGYTF
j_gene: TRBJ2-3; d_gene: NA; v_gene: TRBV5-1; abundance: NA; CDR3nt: TGCGCCAGCAGCGCAGCAAGAACAGGGAGTCTCACAGATACGCAGTATTTT; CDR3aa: CASSAARTGSLTDTQYF
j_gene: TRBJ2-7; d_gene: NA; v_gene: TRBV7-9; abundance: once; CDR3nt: TGTGCCAGCAGCTTCGCAGGGTCCGGGGGGCAGTACTTC; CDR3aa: CASSFAGSGGQYF
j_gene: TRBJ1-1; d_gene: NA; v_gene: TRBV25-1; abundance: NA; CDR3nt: TGTGCCAGCAGTGTGAACAGGGAAATAATCACTGAAGCTTTCTTT; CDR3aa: CASSVNREIITEAFF
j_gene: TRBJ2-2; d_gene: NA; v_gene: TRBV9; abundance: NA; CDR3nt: TGTGCCAGCGGTAACCCCAGGGACACCGGGGAGCTGTTTTTT; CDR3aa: CASGNPRDTGELFF
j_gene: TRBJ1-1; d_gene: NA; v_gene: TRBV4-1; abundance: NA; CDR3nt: TGCGCCAGCAGCCGGGGGGGCACTGAAGCTTTCTTT; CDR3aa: CASSRGGTEAFF
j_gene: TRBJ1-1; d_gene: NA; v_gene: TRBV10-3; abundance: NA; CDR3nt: TGTGCCATCGGCACAGAACGATTGAACACTGAAGCTTTCTTT; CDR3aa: CAIGTERLNTEAFF
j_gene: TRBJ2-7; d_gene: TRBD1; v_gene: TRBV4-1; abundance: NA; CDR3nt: TGCGCCAGCAGCCAGTCCGGGACAGGGGGCCCCTACGAGCAGTACTTC; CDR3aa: CASSQSGTGGPYEQYF
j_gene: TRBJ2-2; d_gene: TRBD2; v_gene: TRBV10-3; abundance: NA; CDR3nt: TGTGCCATCAGTGAGTCCCTAGCGGGGGTCGACACCGGGGAGCTGTTTTTT; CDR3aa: CAISESLAGVDTGELFF
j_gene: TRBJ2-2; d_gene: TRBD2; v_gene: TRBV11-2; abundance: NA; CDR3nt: TGTGCCAGCAGCTCCCAGCGGGGGGGCCCGGGCGGGGAGCTGTTTTTT; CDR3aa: CASSSQRGGPGGELFF
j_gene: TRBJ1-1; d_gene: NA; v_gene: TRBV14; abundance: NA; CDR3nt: TGTGCCAGCAGCCGGGGGCCTATGGCTGAAGCTTTCTTT; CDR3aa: CASSRGPMAEAFF
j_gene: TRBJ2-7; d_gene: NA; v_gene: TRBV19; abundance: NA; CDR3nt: TGTGCCAGTAGTACAGGCAGCGAGCAGTACTTC; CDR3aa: CASSTGSEQYF
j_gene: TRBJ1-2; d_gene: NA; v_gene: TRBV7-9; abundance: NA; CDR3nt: TGTGCCAGCAGCTTCTACAGGGCTACTAACTATGGCTACACCTTC; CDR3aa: CASSFYRATNYGYTF
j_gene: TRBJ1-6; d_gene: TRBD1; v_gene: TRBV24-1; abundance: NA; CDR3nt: TGTGCCACCAGTGATAGACAGGGGAGCTCCTATAATTCACCCCTCCACTTT; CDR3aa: CATSDRQGSSYNSPLHF
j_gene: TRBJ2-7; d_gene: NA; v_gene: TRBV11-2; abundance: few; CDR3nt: TGTGCCAGCAGCTTAGGCAGGGTAAACGAGCAGTACTTC; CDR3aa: CASSLGRVNEQYF
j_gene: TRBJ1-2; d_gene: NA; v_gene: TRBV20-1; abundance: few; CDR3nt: TGCAGTGCTGTTGGGCTCTATGGCTACACCTTC; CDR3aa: CSAVGLYGYTF
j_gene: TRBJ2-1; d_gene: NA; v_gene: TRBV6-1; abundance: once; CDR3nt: TGTGCCAGCAGTGAGGGGAGAGATGAGCAGTTCTTC; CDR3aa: CASSEGRDEQFF
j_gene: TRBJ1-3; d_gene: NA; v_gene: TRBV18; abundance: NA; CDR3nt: TGTGCCAGCTCACCAGGGGCCGGAAACACCATATATTTT; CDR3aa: CASSPGAGNTIYF
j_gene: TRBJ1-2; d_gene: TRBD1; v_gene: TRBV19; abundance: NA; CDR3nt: TGTGCCAGTAGGGGCGAGGGGGCCCTAGGAGTTGGTGGCTACACCTTC; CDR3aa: CASRGEGALGVGGYTF
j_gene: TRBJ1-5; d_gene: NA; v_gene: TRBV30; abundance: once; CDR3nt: TGTGCCTGGAGTGTACTCAATCAGCCCCAGCATTTT; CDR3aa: CAWSVLNQPQHF
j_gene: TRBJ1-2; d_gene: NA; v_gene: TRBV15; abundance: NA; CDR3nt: TGTGCCACCAGCAGAGTCAAGGGGGACTATGGCTACACCTTC; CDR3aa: CATSRVKGDYGYTF
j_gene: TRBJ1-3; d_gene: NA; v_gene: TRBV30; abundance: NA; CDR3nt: TGTGCCTGGAGTAAAAGCACCTCCTCTGGAAACACCATATATTTT; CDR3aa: CAWSKSTSSGNTIYF
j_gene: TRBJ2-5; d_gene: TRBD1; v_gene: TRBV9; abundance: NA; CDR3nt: TGTGCCAGCAGCGGACAGGGGGCTTTGGAGACCCAGTACTTC; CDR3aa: CASSGQGALETQYF
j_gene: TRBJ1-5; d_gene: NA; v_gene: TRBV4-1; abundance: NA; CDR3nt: TGCGCCAGCAGCCAAGAAGCAGGCAGGGATTATCAGCCCCAGCATTTT; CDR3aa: CASSQEAGRDYQPQHF
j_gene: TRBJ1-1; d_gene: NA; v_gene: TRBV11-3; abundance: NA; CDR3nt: TGTGCCAGCAGCTCAGTATCTCAGGGGCTGAACACTGAAGCTTTCTTT; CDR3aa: CASSSVSQGLNTEAFF
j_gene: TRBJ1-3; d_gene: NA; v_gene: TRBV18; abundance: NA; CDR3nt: TGTGCCAGCTCGGGGCAGGGGATCACTGGAAACACCATATATTTT; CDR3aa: CASSGQGITGNTIYF
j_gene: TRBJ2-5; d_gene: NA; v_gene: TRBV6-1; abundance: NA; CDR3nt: TGTGCCAGCAGTGAAGCTCTTCCCTCGGGGACCCAGTACTTC; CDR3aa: CASSEALPSGTQYF
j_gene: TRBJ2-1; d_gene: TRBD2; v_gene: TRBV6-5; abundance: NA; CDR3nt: TGTGCCAGCAGTCGCGGGAGTTACTCCTACAATGAGCAGTTCTTC; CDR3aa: CASSRGSYSYNEQFF
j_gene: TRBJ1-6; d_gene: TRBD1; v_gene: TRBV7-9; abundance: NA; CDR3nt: TGTGCCAGCAGCCCTGGGACAGGGGGGAATAATTCACCCCTCCACTTT; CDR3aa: CASSPGTGGNNSPLHF
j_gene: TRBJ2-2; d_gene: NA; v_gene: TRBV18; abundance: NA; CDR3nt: TGTGCCAGCTCACCATACACAGGTAGTCGCGGGGAGCTGTTTTTT; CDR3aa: CASSPYTGSRGELFF
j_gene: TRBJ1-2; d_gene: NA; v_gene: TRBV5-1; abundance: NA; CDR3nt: TGCGCCAGCAGCTTGTTACAGGGAGGGGACTATGGCTACACCTTC; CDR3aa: CASSLLQGGDYGYTF
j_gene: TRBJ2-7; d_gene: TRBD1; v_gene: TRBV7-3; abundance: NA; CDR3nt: TGTGCCAGCAGTCAAATGCCGGGACAGGGCCACGAGCAGTACTTC; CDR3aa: CASSQMPGQGHEQYF
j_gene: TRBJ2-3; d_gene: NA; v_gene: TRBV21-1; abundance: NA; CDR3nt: TGTGCCAGCAGCAAAAGGTCCGCCTGTGGGGGCGGGAGGACAGATACGCAGTATTTT; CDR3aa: CASSKRSACGGGRTDTQYF
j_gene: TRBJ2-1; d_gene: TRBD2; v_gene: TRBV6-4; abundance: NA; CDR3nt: TGTGCCAGCAGTGGGGAGTCTAGCGGATACAATGAGCAGTTCTTC; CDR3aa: CASSGESSGYNEQFF
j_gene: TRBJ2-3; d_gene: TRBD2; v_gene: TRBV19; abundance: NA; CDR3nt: TGTGCCAGTAGTCCATGGGGGGGAAGCACAGATACGCAGTATTTT; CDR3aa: CASSPWGGSTDTQYF
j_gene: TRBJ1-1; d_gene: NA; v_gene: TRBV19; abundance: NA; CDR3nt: TGTGCCAGTAGTATAACTATGAACACTGAAGCTTTCTTT; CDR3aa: CASSITMNTEAFF
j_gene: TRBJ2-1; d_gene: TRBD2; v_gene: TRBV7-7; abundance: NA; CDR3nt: TGTGCTAGCAGCCGGACTAGCGACCACAATGAGCAGTTCTTC; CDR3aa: CASSRTSDHNEQFF
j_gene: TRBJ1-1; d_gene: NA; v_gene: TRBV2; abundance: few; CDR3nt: TGTGCCAGCAGTGAAGACGGGGGGCCCACTGAAGCTTTCTTT; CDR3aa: CASSEDGGPTEAFF
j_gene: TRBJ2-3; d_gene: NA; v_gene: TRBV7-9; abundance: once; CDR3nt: TGTGCCAGCAGCTTACTCCTAGCGCAGGGCACAGATACGCAGTATTTT; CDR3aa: CASSLLLAQGTDTQYF
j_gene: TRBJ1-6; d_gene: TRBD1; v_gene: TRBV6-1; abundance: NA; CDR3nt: TGTGCCAGCAGTGAGGACAGGGGTTCACCCCTCCACTTT; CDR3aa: CASSEDRGSPLHF